This note documents a single TCR beta chain sequence. Researchers amplified the TCR beta CDR3 regions from RNA transcripts. A set of HTBI primers served as the primers for a first-round RT-PCR of the TCR CDR3. TCRdb re-analysed the multiplex PCR reads in MiXCR, keeping a single row per CDR3 protein. The profile covers almost 500,000 distinct CDR3 sequences, with around a fifth appearing a single time and under 55% taken by the ten largest. The data belong to a study of T cells in Graves' hyperthyroidism and ophthalmopathy. V was cut by 3 bases and J by 7 bases, with 18 bases left in between. The CDR3 sequence is 14 residues long. Germline loops: CDR1 GTSNPN, CDR2 SVGIG (reference sequence).

Sequencing input: blood. The TCR comes from a woman in her 70s with Graves' ophthalmopathy. The V gene is TRBV30, the J gene TRBJ1-1; the D gene is possibly TRBD1 (5 bases). The CDR3 bases are TGTGCCTGGAGAGGGGACGGGGTTATCGGTGAAGCTTTCTTT. Amino acid sequence: CAWRGDGVIGEAFF.